This T cell receptor (beta chain) was sequenced in a study of T cells in Graves' hyperthyroidism and ophthalmopathy. RNA transcripts served as the template for amplifying TCR beta CDR3 regions. The HTBI primer set drove a first-round RT-PCR of the TCR CDR3. Each CDR3 protein is one row after TCRdb ran MiXCR on the multiplex PCR reads. The sample shows approximately 570,000 distinct CDR3 sequences, 15% to 20% of them seen only once. There are 15 residues in the CDR3. V dropped 4 bases and J dropped 3 bases, with 16 bases sitting between them. CDR1 is SGHTS and CDR2 is YDEGEE in the germline V gene. Sequenced: blood. This TCR derives from a man between 40 and 49 years old with Graves' ophthalmopathy. The V gene is TRBV5-8, the J gene TRBJ2-5, with D perhaps TRBD1 or TRBD2 (6 bases each). The CDR3 here is CASSGGGQAEETQYF. The CDR3 DNA reads TGTGCCAGCAGCGGAGGGGGTCAGGCGGAAGAGACCCAGTACTTC. The full variable domain, completed using reference TRBV5-8 and TRBJ2-5, is EAGVTQSPTHLIKTRGQQATLRCSPISGHTSVYWYQQALGLGLQFLLWYDEGEERNRGNFPPRFSGRQFPNYSSELNVNALELEDSALYLCASSGGGQAEETQYFGPGTRLLVL.